A single sample gave rise to the 22 T cell receptor beta chains below, sequenced in a study of blood T cells in healthy people across ages. The use of a sample-barcoded 5' primer and a J-beta primer mix characterized a second PCR of roughly 6 to 11 cycles. TCRdb independently ran MiXCR on the 5' RACE reads; one entry per CDR3 protein. In the table there are over a million distinct CDR3 sequences, approximately 43% of which are singletons. Sequences were obtained from blood. The receptor source for this set is a woman aged 18-29 years in good health.

This sequence joins TRBV7-8 and TRBJ2-5; a possible D gene is TRBD2 (6 bases). V lost 1 base to trimming and J lost 11 bases, with 23 bases between them. The CDR3 covers 16 residues. Germline lookup yields CDR1 SGHVS and CDR2 FQNEAQ. The CDR3, as DNA: TGTGCCAGCAGCTTAGGACGGGGGAAGCGATACAATGGGCAGTACTTC. Amino acids: CASSLGRGKRYNGQYF.

The CDR3 reads CASSYAGRNYEQYF. CDR3 coding DNA: TGTGCCAGCAGTTACGCGGGACGGAACTACGAGCAGTACTTC. J is TRBJ2-7 and V is TRBV6-5; D is perhaps TRBD2 (6 bases). The CDR3 is made up of 14 amino acids. The germline V gene has CDR1 MNHEY and CDR2 SVGAGI. Trimming stripped 2 bases from V and 3 bases from J, with 11 bases between.

V and J are TRBV6-5 and TRBJ2-2; possibly TRBD2 for D (6 bases). The germline V gene has CDR1 MNHEY and CDR2 SVGAGI. Trimming took off 6 bases at V and 3 bases at J, with 14 bases between the two ends. CDR3 length: 15 amino acids. DNA of the CDR3: TGTGCCAGCAGCCCCGCGGACTACTACACCGGGGAGCTGTTTTTT. Encoded protein: CASSPADYYTGELFF.

This clonotype appeared many times. The rearrangement joins TRBV5-1 to TRBJ1-2; possible D gene TRBD1, 5 bases. This CDR3 is 13 amino acids long. Per the germline V gene, CDR1 is SGHRS and CDR2 is YFSETQ. V lost 0 bases and J 8 bases, leaving 11 bases between the germline ends. This CDR3 reads CASSLEQVGGYTF. The CDR3 region has the DNA TGCGCCAGCAGCTTGGAACAGGTGGGCGGCTACACCTTC.

The chain links TRBV20-1 to TRBJ2-7; 11 bases fit TRBD2. J lost 4 bases, V lost 6 bases, and 8 bases had no gene match. Germline V gene data show CDR1 as DFQATT and CDR2 as SNEGSKA (reference sequence). This CDR3 region has 14 residues. DNA for the CDR3: TGCAGTGCGGATAGCGGGAGGGCTTTATACGAGCAGTACTTC. Amino acids: CSADSGRALYEQYF.

Points on this clonotype: Compared with germline, one end of the junction differs, possibly owing to a read error. The J gene is TRBJ2-1, the V gene TRBV7-2, with 9 nucleotides matching TRBD2. CDR1 and CDR2 from the germline V gene are SGHTA and FQGNSA. The CDR3 totals 19 residues. This CDR3 reads CASSSRFKAGGPSYNERFF. The CDR3 DNA sequence: TGTGCCAGCAGCTCCCGTTTTAAAGCGGGAGGCCCCTCCTACAATGAGCGGTTCTTC. Using reference TRBV7-2 and TRBJ2-1 for the parts outside the CDR3, the full variable domain is GAGVSQSPSNKVTEKGKDVELRCDPISGHTALYWYRQSLGQGLEFLIYFQGNSAPDKSGLPSDRFSAERTGGSVSTLTIQRTQQEDSAVYLCASSSRFKAGGPSYNERFFGPGTRLTVL.

The chain joins TRBV3-1 to TRBJ2-3; TRBD1 matches at 9 bases. Germline V gene sequence: CDR1 LGHDT, CDR2 YNNKEL (reference sequence). This CDR3 has 16 amino acids. V trimming: 0 bases; J trimming: 4 bases; junction bases outside the gene matches: 5. CDR3 nucleotides: TGTGCCAGCAGCCAAGACTATGGGACAGGGTCAGATACGCAGTATTTT. Its translation: CASSQDYGTGSDTQYF.

The chain is built from TRBV7-2 and TRBJ2-7; D possibly corresponds to TRBD2 (6 bases). The CDR3 runs to 15 residues. V was cut by 5 bases and J by 0 bases, with 14 bases left in between. Germline CDR1 and CDR2: SGHTA and FQGNSA. The CDR3 coding sequence is TGTGCCAGCAGCCCTGATAGCGGTCGCTCCTACGAGCAGTACTTC. Its protein product is CASSPDSGRSYEQYF.

The chain joins TRBV4-2 to TRBJ1-2; D may be TRBD1 (6 bases). The length of the CDR3 is 13 residues. V lost 1 base to trimming and J lost 8 bases, with 11 bases between them. Germline V gives CDR1 LGHNA, CDR2 YNFKEQ. The CDR3 protein is CASSQVAGEGYTF. CDR3 nucleotides: TGTGCCAGCAGCCAAGTAGCAGGGGAGGGCTACACCTTC.

Ten or more counts support this clonotype. The J gene is TRBJ2-5, the V gene TRBV7-8; the match to TRBD2 covers 8 bases. V shed 3 bases and J 11 bases; nucleotides not matched to a gene: 11. The CDR3 covers 14 residues. CDR1 is SGHVS, CDR2 FQNEAQ, per germline. CDR3 loop: CASSFSGGRNEQYF. The CDR3 bases are TGTGCCAGCAGCTTTTCGGGGGGGCGGAATGAGCAGTACTTC. Together with reference TRBV7-8 and TRBJ2-5, the CDR3 gives the full variable domain: GAGVSQSPRYKVAKRGQDVALRCDPISGHVSLFWYQQALGQGPEFLTYFQNEAQLDKSGLPSDRFFAERPEGSVSTLKIQRTQQEDSAVYLCASSFSGGRNEQYFGPGTRLLVL.

The table lists this clonotype with a few counts. The V and J genes are TRBV20-1 and TRBJ2-1; D unresolved. CDR3 length: 13 residues. The V gene lost 3 bases and the J gene lost 5 bases, with 11 bases spanning the gap. Germline CDR1 reads DFQATT; CDR2 reads SNEGSKA (reference sequence). CDR3 DNA sequence: TGCAGTGCTAGTGGGTTATTTCACAATGAGCAGTTCTTC. It encodes CSASGLFHNEQFF.

CDR3 DNA sequence: TGTGCCAGCAGTGACCCAACCGGGGAGCTGTTTTTT. Residues: CASSDPTGELFF. V is TRBV25-1 and J is TRBJ2-2, with D unclear. The length of the CDR3 is 12 residues. CDR1 and CDR2 (germline): MGHDK, SYGVNS. V gave up 3 bases and J gave up 5 bases, with 4 bases separating them.

V gene TRBV12-3 or TRBV12-4 combines with J gene TRBJ1-1; no clear D gene. Trimming pared 6 bases from V and 4 bases from J, leaving 9 bases between. The CDR3 is 12 residues long. CDR3 loop: CASRPKFTEAFF. Written as DNA, the CDR3 is TGTGCCAGCAGACCTAAGTTCACTGAAGCTTTCTTT.

This clonotype appeared many times. The V gene is TRBV20-1, the J gene TRBJ2-5; tentative D call: TRBD2 (6 bases). CDR3 length: 14 amino acids. Germline CDR1 is DFQATT and CDR2 is SNEGSKA (reference sequence). V lost 3 bases and J 2 bases, leaving 13 bases between the germline ends. The CDR3 DNA reads as TGCAGTGCTAGGGACGGGGGTAAACAAGAGACCCAGTACTTC. Protein: CSARDGGKQETQYF.

V gene TRBV7-9 combines with J gene TRBJ2-3; TRBD1 aligns across 10 bases. Germline-derived CDR1 and CDR2 are SEHNR and FQNEAQ (reference sequence). This CDR3 region has 16 residues. The V and J ends lost 4 bases and 0 bases, in that order; junction bases with no gene match: 4. CDR3 region: CASSSGTGVSTDTQYF. CDR3 in DNA: TGTGCCAGCAGCTCAGGGACAGGGGTCAGCACAGATACGCAGTATTTT.

This clonotype was recorded only once. The junction differs from germline at one of its ends, possibly a read error. The chain links TRBV20-1 to TRBJ2-5, with unresolved D. Looked up from germline, CDR1 is DFQATT and CDR2 is SNEGSKA (reference sequence). This CDR3 spans 15 amino acids. DNA of the CDR3: TGCAGTGCTGGAGAACGGCTGACAACTCAAGAGACCCAGTACTTC. Its protein is CSAGERLTTQETQYF.

The chain employs TRBV4-1 and TRBJ2-7; TRBD2 matches 7 bases. Germline loops: CDR1 MGHRA, CDR2 YSYEKL. This CDR3 has 16 amino acids. Trimming cost V 0 bases and J 2 bases; bases outside gene matches: 7. CDR3 coding DNA: TGCGCCAGCAGCCAAGATGTGGGGGGGTTCGCCTACGAGCAGTACTTC. Amino acids: CASSQDVGGFAYEQYF.

This clonotype was seen a handful of times. The chain recombines TRBV14 with TRBJ1-1; 9 bases fit TRBD1. V trimming: 0 bases; J trimming: 0 bases; junction bases outside the gene matches: 8. Per germline, CDR1 SGHDN and CDR2 FVKESK. This CDR3 is built from 18 residues. The CDR3 sequence is CASSQDVGQGYMNTEAFF. CDR3 DNA: TGTGCCAGCAGCCAAGATGTGGGACAGGGATACATGAACACTGAAGCTTTCTTT.

The chain links TRBV28 to TRBJ1-6, with 9 positions matching TRBD1. CDR1 MDHEN and CDR2 SYDVKM come from the germline V gene. This CDR3 has 14 amino acids. V shed 7 bases and J 7 bases; nucleotides not matched to a gene: 5. As DNA, the CDR3 is TGTGCCAGCACCGACAGGGGGGGGAATTCACCCCTCCACTTT. It yields the protein CASTDRGGNSPLHF.

In its sample, this clonotype was seen many times. The CDR3 sequence: CASSVGTSVTYEQYF. For the CDR3, the DNA is TGTGCCAGCAGCGTGGGGACTAGCGTTACCTACGAGCAGTACTTC. The chain uses TRBV9 and TRBJ2-7; 10 bases match TRBD2. This CDR3 is 15 amino acids long. The trim removed 2 bases at V and 2 bases at J, leaving 4 bases unmatched. The germline CDR1 and CDR2 sequences are SGDLS and YYNGEE. Filled out from reference TRBV9 and TRBJ2-7, the complete variable domain reads DSGVTQTPKHLITATGQRVTLRCSPRSGDLSVYWYQQSLDQGLQFLIQYYNGEERAKGNILERFSAQQFPDLHSELNLSSLELGDSALYFCASSVGTSVTYEQYFGPGTRLTVT.

This clonotype was found a few times. CDR3 protein: CASSLSDPRREQYF. CDR3 DNA: TGTGCCAGCAGCTTAAGCGACCCCAGGCGGGAGCAGTACTTC. The rearrangement joins TRBV11-2 to TRBJ2-5; 7 bases match TRBD2. CDR1 is SGHAT, CDR2 FQNNGV, per germline. V was pared by 2 bases and J by 11 bases, with 11 bases of the junction left unmatched. CDR3 length: 14 amino acids.

J is TRBJ2-1 and V is TRBV7-3, with 8 bases that match TRBD2. Germline trimming cut 3 bases from V and 10 bases from J; bases unmatched to any gene: 11. This CDR3 is 15 amino acids long. Germline V gives CDR1 SGHTA, CDR2 FQGTGA. CDR3 protein: CASSFRRAGVQEQFF. CDR3 nucleotide sequence: TGTGCCAGCAGCTTCAGACGAGCGGGAGTGCAGGAGCAGTTCTTC.